This T cell receptor (beta chain) was obtained from a study of cytomegalovirus exposure and HLA in healthy donors. The CDR3 runs 15 residues. Per the germline V gene, CDR1 is MNHEY and CDR2 is SVGAGI. A multiplex PCR was run with 60 Vbeta primers and 13 Jbeta primers. The method was immunoSEQ multiplex PCR; TCRdb's version includes in-frame clones alone and lacks a portion of them. This table has 100,000 or so clones, roughly 79% appearing once. Remarks on this clone: The junction shows a germline mismatch at one end, possibly a read error.

This TCR derives from a man between 40 and 49 years old in good health and CMV-seronegative. The chain recombines TRBV6-5 with TRBJ2-5; 7 bases are shared with TRBD1. Sequencing was performed on PBMCs. CDR3 residues: CAGSSSTGVGETQYF. In DNA form, the CDR3 reads TGTGCCGGCAGTTCCTCCACAGGGGTCGGGGAGACCCAGTACTTC.